The subject of this entry is one T cell receptor beta chain. The data were obtained in a study of blood T cell repertoires in COVID-19. This CDR3 contains 16 residues. The ends were cut back, 4 bases at V and 2 bases at J, with 17 bases in the middle. CDR1 is SGDLS and CDR2 is YYNGEE in the germline V gene. Some clones are missing from TCRdb's copy, which holds only in-frame ones; the method was immunoSEQ multiplex PCR. The repertoire holds tens of thousands of clones, with about 91% as singletons. V gene TRBV9 combines with J gene TRBJ2-3; weak D call: TRBD2 (5 bases). The source is a woman older than 75 with active or convalescent COVID-19. The sample consisted of peripheral blood. The CDR3 sequence: CASSPRSDGDTDTQYF. The CDR3 nucleotides read TGTGCCAGCAGCCCGCGGTCGGACGGGGACACAGATACGCAGTATTTT.